These 14 T cell receptor beta chains were all obtained from the same sample, sequenced in a study of beta chain features in type 1 diabetes. Study-level points and caveats: Type 1 diabetes patients had moderately but significantly shorter TCRB CDR3s in all four CD4+ subsets.

Their cognate antigens are unknown. The sequenced template was cDNA made from the entire isolated RNA. Assay used: immunoSEQ multiplex PCR; TCRdb lists only in-frame clones, some missing. Of more than 120,000 clones listed, 10% to 15% were seen once; the top ten hold 1.3%. The sequenced sample consisted of central memory CD4+ T cells from blood. The receptor source for this set is a man aged 18-30 years with type 1 diabetes.

This clone was seen more than once but under ten times. The rearrangement uses TRBV29-1 and TRBJ2-5, with D perhaps TRBD2 (6 bases). V was cut by 5 bases and J by 1 base, with 11 bases left in between. Per germline, CDR1 SQVTM and CDR2 ANQGSEA. CDR3 length: 13 amino acids. The CDR3 loop is CSVLRGLQETQYF. The CDR3 bases are TGCAGCGTTCTGCGGGGCCTCCAAGAGACCCAGTACTTC.

This clone was seen repeatedly, ten times or more. The J gene is TRBJ2-7, the V gene TRBV4-1; D is unresolved. This CDR3 is built from 14 residues. Germline values: CDR1 MGHRA, CDR2 YSYEKL. Trimming took off 1 base at V and 7 bases at J, with 14 bases between the two ends. The CDR3 spells CASSQAPGLGEQYF. DNA for the CDR3: TGCGCCAGCAGCCAAGCCCCGGGCTTGGGAGAGCAGTACTTC.

With regard to this clone: The junction departs from the called germline gene at one end, perhaps through a read error. The V and J genes are TRBV2 and TRBJ2-6, with D possibly matching TRBD1 (5 bases). The germline CDR1 and CDR2 sequences are SNHLY and FYNNEI. This CDR3 contains 16 residues. This chain's CDR3 is CASRPGLNSGANGLTF. In nucleotides, the CDR3 is TGTGCCAGCCGCCCCGGGCTTAACTCTGGGGCCAACGGCCTGACTTTC.

This chain joins TRBV6-6 and TRBJ1-2; D is uncertain. Trimming stripped 2 bases from V and 2 bases from J, with 6 bases between. Germline CDR1 MNHNY, CDR2 SVGAGI (reference sequence). The length of the CDR3 is 13 residues. The CDR3 nucleotides are TGTGCCAGCAGTTACGGGCAGAACTATGGCTACACCTTC. Amino acid sequence: CASSYGQNYGYTF.

This clone came up a few times. A read error may account for a junction end that differs from germline. The chain recombines TRBV5-1 with TRBJ2-7, with TRBD1 matching 9 bases. This CDR3 spans 13 amino acids. From germline, CDR1 is SGHRS and CDR2 YFSETQ. This chain's CDR3 is CASRLGTGQEQYF. The CDR3 DNA reads as TGCGCCAGCAGGTTGGGGACAGGGCAGGAGCAGTACTTC.

To note about this clone: This clone may be a read error of a much larger clone one base away. The chain couples TRBV14 to TRBJ2-4; 9 bases line up with TRBD2. Germline CDR1 is SGHDN and CDR2 is FVKESK. This CDR3 contains 15 residues. V lost 1 base and J lost 8; bases outside the gene matches: 6. The CDR3 here is CASSQAGGGADIQYF. In DNA, the CDR3 is TGTGCCAGCAGCCAAGCTGGCGGGGGGGCCGACATTCAGTACTTC.

In its sample, this clone was seen a few times. In DNA form, the CDR3 reads TGTGCCAGCTCCCCTCGGGACACCGTATTGAATGAGCAGTTCTTC. Protein product: CASSPRDTVLNEQFF. The chain carries TRBV6-6 and TRBJ2-1; TRBD1 might be the D (6 bases). The V gene's germline CDR1 is MNHNY and CDR2 SVGAGI (reference sequence). Trimming removed 8 bases from V and 7 bases from J, with 21 bases in between. The CDR3 consists of 15 residues.

This chain links TRBV10-3 with TRBJ2-7; D possibly corresponds to TRBD2 (5 bases). Germline CDR1 ENHRY, CDR2 SYGVKD. Trimming took off 3 bases at V and 0 bases at J, with 6 bases between the two ends. This CDR3 region has 13 residues. The CDR3 DNA is TGTGCCATCAGTGAAGCGGCCTCCTACGAGCAGTACTTC. Translating it yields CAISEAASYEQYF.

The V gene is TRBV18, the J gene TRBJ1-2; D is unclear. V gave up 0 bases and J gave up 8 bases, with 13 bases separating them. CDR3 length: 14 residues. Germline CDR1 is KGHSH and CDR2 is LQKENI. The CDR3 region has the DNA TGTGCCAGCTCACCACCGAGTAGGGTACAAGGCTACACCTTC. This translates into CASSPPSRVQGYTF.

This chain uses TRBV9 with TRBJ1-2, with D unresolved. Germline V gene data show CDR1 as SGDLS and CDR2 as YYNGEE. The germline V and J ends were trimmed by 6 bases and 0 bases, with 6 bases remaining between them. CDR3 length equals 12 residues. Here the CDR3 DNA reads TGTGCCAGCACCGAACCTAACTATGGCTACACCTTC. Residues: CASTEPNYGYTF.

The chain uses TRBV30 and TRBJ2-3; D is undetermined. Deletions cut 2 bases from V and 2 bases from J, with 8 bases between. CDR3 length equals 13 residues. Germline V gives CDR1 GTSNPN, CDR2 SVGIG (reference sequence). The DNA of the CDR3 is TGTGCCTGGAGTAGGGAATCCACAGATACGCAGTATTTT. It yields the protein CAWSRESTDTQYF.

This clone was counted many times. This chain uses TRBV21-1 with TRBJ2-4; the D segment call TRBD1 is taken from the table without a DNA check. TRBV21-1 is termed a pseudogene. This CDR3 is 16 amino acids long. The CDR3 sequence is CASTSQGAGAKNIQYF. The CDR3 DNA sequence: TGTGCCAGCACCTCACAGGGGGCTGGAGCCAAAAACATTCAGTACTTC.

Concerning this clone: Since a much larger clone is just one base distant, this may be a read error. The chain couples TRBV29-1 to TRBJ2-7; no firm D call. Germline V gives CDR1 SQVTM, CDR2 ANQGSEA. V was shortened by 7 bases and J by 6 bases, with 22 bases between the two germline ends. The CDR3 has 14 residues. The CDR3 DNA reads as TGCAGCGGTGATCCGCAGACCCCCGACGGCGAGCAGTACTTC. It yields the protein CSGDPQTPDGEQYF.

This chain uses TRBV29-1 with TRBJ2-7; possibly TRBD2 for D (5 bases). CDR3 length equals 14 residues. Trimming pared 6 bases from V and 3 bases from J, leaving 18 bases between. CDR1 SQVTM and CDR2 ANQGSEA come from the germline V gene. CDR3 DNA: TGCAGCGTAACAAGGGCGGGCGATTACTACGAGCAGTACTTC. This translates into CSVTRAGDYYEQYF.